Sequencing of this T cell receptor beta chain was carried out in a study of graft-versus-host responses after intestinal transplantation. Study-wide results and limits: The study found high graft-versus-host to host-versus-graft clonal ratios in allografts of patients with graft-donor T cell macrochimerism.

Only in-frame clones appear in the TCRdb table, and some are missing; sequencing was by immunoSEQ multiplex PCR. The repertoire includes some 22,000 clones, 50% to 60% of them detected once, and 0.85% to 1.3% sits in the top ten. The CDR3 sequence is 15 residues long. Germline values: CDR1 SGHRS, CDR2 YFSETQ. The V gene end was trimmed by 2 bases and the J gene end by 0 bases; junction bases not matched to a gene: 2. V is TRBV5-1 and J is TRBJ2-1; TRBD2 aligns across 7 bases. This receptor was obtained from a human patient who received an intestinal transplant. Sequenced material: alloreactive CD4+ T cells from a mixed lymphocyte reaction culture, taken before intestinal transplant. Subset defined: CFSE-low proliferating T cells sorted from approximately six-day pre-transplant mixed lymphocyte reaction (GvH or HvG direction). CDR3 sequence reads: CASSLSGVSYNEQFF. The CDR3, as DNA: TGCGCCAGCAGCTTAAGCGGGGTCTCCTACAATGAGCAGTTCTTC.